This record covers a single T cell receptor beta chain. There is no known antigen for this receptor. Per-nucleotide qualities are absent, and no much larger clonotype sits a single base away. One collaborating source in Seattle enrolled patients during active infection and followed them longitudinally through the course of disease. Collaborating institutions collected whole blood in K2EDTA tubes following their own protocols. For TCRbeta analysis, collaborator samples were shipped as frozen whole blood, as isolated PBMCs, or as DNA extracted from either sample type. These data originate in a study of blood T cell repertoires in COVID-19 (dated by TCRdb to about 2020). With regard to the full study: Collaborator samples came from the United States, Italy and Spain and covered acute and convalescent phases of COVID-19. Nearly every sample came with metadata listing a de-identified subject ID, COVID-19 status, age in years and sex. A freely available public database, intended as a resource for researchers studying the immune response to SARS-CoV-2, is where the repertoires were released. Subjects who had been exposed to COVID-19, were actively infected with it, or had recovered from it provided the deeply sampled blood TCRbeta repertoires that made up the dataset. The prospective study material was composed of cDNA or gDNA derived from T cells, B-cell-depleted T cells, or PBMCs. Where available, HLA class I and class II types were obtained from metadata supplied by the sample provider rather than from assay-based typing. Samples were obtained from the ongoing ImmuneRACE study (first 160 participants) and from over 1,000 subjects provided by 6 global collaborators.

General findings and caveats noted by the study authors: Clinical and demographic metadata were provided uncurated, with the amount varying by source and participant.

TCRbeta CDR3 regions were amplified from genomic DNA by means of the immunoSEQ Assay, a bias-controlled multiplex PCR. As for how the authors treated the data: Nucleated cell counts per sample were estimated from amplification of reference gene primers within the assay. To quantify the absolute abundance of each unique TCRbeta CDR3 rearrangement, sequence reads were collapsed and filtered. For each sample, productive Simpson clonality was calculated by taking the square root of Simpson's diversity index across productive rearrangements. In TCRdb, the immuneACCESS table is reduced to in-frame sequences with V and J assigned. These tables do not hold every clone; where another copy was compared, an unresolved V gene accounts for under half, and the others remain unexplained. The V and J calls and clone size were taken over from that table, and D and trimming were inferred from the DNA. Across this sample there are hundreds of thousands of clones, with roughly 90% seen only once. The ten largest clones capture 0.75% to 0.85% of the sample.

CDR1 MNHEY and CDR2 SVGAGI are derived from the germline V gene. CDR3 length: 13 amino acids, cysteine to phenylalanine. Of all the DNA, just the CDR3 is kept, 39 bases in frame from base 1. V is pruned by 5 bases and J by 8 bases, leaving 7 bases of the junction without a gene match. The chain was built from TRBV6-5 and TRBJ1-2; 8 bases in the junction line up with TRBD1. This receptor was identified in a man aged 18-30 years with COVID-19, enrolled during active disease. Sequencing was carried out using peripheral blood. Here the CDR3 is given as CASSHDRGSGYTF. The sequenced DNA: TGTGCCAGCAGTCATGACAGGGGATCCGGCTACACCTTC.